This record looks at one T cell receptor beta chain sequence and its context. Its antigen is undetermined. The data are from a study of cytomegalovirus exposure and HLA in healthy donors. Whole-study results and caveats: Rarity marked most TCR sequences, yet some public TCRs occurred in many donors.

The V gene lost 1 base and the J gene lost 1 base, with 7 bases spanning the gap. CDR3 length: 14 residues. CDR1 is LNHNV and CDR2 is YYDKDF in the germline V gene (reference sequence). The PCR made use of 60 Vbeta and 13 Jbeta primers. Assay used: immunoSEQ multiplex PCR; TCRdb lists only in-frame clones, some missing. Of about 200,000 clones listed, 80% to 90% were seen once; the top ten hold 2.9%. This chain links TRBV15 with TRBJ2-5, with a weak D call TRBD1 (5 bases). The sample consisted of PBMCs. This receptor was taken from a man aged 25-40 years in good health and CMV-seronegative. DNA of the CDR3: TGTGCCACCAGCAGAGGACAGTCCCAAGAGACCCAGTACTTC. It encodes CATSRGQSQETQYF. The full variable domain, its missing parts supplied by reference TRBV15 and TRBJ2-5, is DAMVIQNPRYQVTQFGKPVTLSCSQTLNHNVMYWYQQKSSQAPKLLFHYYDKDFNNEADTPDNFQSRRPNTSFCFLDIRSPGLGDTAMYLCATSRGQSQETQYFGPGTRLLVL.